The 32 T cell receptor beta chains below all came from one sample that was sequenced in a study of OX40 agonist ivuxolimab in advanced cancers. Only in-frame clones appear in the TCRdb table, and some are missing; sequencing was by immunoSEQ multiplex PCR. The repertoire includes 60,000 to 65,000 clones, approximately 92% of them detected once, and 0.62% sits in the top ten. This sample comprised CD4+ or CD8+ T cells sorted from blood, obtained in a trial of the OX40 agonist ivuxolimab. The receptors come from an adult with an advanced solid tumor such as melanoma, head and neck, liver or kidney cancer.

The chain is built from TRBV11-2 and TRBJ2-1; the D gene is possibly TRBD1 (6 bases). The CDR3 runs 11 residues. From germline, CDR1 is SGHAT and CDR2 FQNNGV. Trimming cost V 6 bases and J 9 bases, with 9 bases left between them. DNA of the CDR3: TGTGCCAGCAGAACAGGGTTTGAGCAGTTCTTC. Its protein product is CASRTGFEQFF.

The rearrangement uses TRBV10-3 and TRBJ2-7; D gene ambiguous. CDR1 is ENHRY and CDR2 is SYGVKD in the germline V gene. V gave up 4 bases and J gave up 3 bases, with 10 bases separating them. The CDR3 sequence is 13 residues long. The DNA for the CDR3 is TGTGCCATCAGTGTCCGCGAGGACTACGAGCAGTACTTC. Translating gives CAISVREDYEQYF.

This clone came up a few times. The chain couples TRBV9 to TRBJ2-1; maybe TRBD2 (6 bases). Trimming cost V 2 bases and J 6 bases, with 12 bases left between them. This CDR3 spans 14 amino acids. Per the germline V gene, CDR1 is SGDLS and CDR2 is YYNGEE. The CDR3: CASSVQGGSNEQFF. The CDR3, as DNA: TGTGCCAGCAGCGTTCAAGGAGGGAGCAATGAGCAGTTCTTC.

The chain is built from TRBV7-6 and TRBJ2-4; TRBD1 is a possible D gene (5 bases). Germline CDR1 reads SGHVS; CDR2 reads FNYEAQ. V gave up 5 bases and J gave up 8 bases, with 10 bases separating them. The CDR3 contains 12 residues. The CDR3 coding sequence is TGTGCCAGCAGCCAAGAGACAGACATTCAGTACTTC. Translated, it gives CASSQETDIQYF.

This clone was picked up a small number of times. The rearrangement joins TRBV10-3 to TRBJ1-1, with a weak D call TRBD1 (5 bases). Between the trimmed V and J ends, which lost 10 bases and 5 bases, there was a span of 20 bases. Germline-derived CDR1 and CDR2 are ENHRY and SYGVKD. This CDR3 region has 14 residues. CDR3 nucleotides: TGTGCCACCAATAAAGCCCAAGGGGATACTGAAGCTTTCTTT. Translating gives CATNKAQGDTEAFF.

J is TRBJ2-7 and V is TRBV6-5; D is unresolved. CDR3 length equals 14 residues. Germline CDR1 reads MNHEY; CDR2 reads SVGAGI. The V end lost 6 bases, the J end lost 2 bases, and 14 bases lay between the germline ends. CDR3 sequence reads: CASSPGALTYEQYF. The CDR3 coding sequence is TGTGCCAGCAGCCCCGGCGCACTGACCTACGAGCAGTACTTC.

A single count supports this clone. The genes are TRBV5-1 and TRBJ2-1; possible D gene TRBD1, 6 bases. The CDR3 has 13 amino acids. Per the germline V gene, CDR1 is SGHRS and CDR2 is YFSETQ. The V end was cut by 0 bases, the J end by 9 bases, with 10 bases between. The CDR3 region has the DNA TGCGCCAGCAGCTTGGAACTGACAGGTGAGCAGTTCTTC. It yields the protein CASSLELTGEQFF.

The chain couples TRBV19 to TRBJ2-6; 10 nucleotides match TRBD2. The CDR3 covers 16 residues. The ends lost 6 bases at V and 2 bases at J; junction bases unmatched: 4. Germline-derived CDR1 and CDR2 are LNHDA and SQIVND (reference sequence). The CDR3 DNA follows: TGTGCCAGTAGCACTAGCGGGGCGCCTGGGGCCAACGTCCTGACTTTC. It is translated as CASSTSGAPGANVLTF.

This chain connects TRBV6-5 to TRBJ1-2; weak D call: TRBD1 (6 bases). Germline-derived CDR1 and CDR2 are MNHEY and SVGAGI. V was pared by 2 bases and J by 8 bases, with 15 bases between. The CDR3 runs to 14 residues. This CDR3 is CASSYPGQGQGYTF. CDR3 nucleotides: TGTGCCAGCAGTTACCCCGGGCAGGGGCAAGGCTACACCTTC.

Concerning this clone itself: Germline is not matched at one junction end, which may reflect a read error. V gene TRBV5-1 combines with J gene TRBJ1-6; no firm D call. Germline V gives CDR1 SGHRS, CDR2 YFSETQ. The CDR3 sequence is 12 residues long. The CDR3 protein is CASRLGDSPLHF. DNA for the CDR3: TGCGCCAGCAGGTTGGGCGATTCACCCCTCCACTTT.

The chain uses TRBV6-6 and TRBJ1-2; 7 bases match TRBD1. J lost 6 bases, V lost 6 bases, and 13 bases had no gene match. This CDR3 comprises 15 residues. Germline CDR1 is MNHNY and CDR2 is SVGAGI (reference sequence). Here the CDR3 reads CASSSRTGRRNGYTF. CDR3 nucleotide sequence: TGTGCCAGCAGCTCCCGGACAGGTCGGAGGAATGGCTACACCTTC.

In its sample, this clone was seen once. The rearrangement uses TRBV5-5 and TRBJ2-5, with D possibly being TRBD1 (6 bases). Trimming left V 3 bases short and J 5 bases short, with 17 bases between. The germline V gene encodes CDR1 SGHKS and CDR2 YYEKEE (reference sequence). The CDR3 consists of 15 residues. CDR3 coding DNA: TGTGCCAGCAGCTCCCCCCTAGGGGGAATGGAGACCCAGTACTTC. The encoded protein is CASSSPLGGMETQYF. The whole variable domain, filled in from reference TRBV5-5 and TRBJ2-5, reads DAGVTQSPTHLIKTRGQQVTLRCSPISGHKSVSWYQQVLGQGPQFIFQYYEKEERGRGNFPDRFSARQFPNYSSELNVNALLLGDSALYLCASSSPLGGMETQYFGPGTRLLVL.

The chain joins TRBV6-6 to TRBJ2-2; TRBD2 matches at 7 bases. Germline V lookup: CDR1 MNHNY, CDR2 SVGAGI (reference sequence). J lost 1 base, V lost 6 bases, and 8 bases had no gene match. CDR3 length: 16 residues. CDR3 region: CASSLGTTRNTGELFF. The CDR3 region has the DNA TGTGCCAGCAGCCTAGGGACTACAAGGAACACCGGGGAGCTGTTTTTT.

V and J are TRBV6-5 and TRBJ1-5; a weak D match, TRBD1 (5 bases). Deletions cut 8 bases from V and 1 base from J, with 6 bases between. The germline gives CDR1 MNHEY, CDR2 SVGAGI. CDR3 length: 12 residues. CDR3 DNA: TGTGCCAGCGGGGACAGCAATCAGCCCCAGCATTTT. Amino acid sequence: CASGDSNQPQHF.

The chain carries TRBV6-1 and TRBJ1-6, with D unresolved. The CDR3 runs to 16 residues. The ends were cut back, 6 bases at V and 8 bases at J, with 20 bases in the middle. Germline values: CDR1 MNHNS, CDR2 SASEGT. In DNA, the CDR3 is TGTGCCAGCAGGGAAAGGGCCTTGTTCAGGTATTCACCCCTCCACTTT. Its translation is CASRERALFRYSPLHF.

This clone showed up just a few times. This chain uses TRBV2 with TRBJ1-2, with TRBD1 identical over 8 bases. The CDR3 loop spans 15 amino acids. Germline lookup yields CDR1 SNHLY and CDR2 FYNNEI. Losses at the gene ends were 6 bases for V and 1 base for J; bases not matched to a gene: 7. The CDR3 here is CASRKGDRSNYGYTF. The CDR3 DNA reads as TGTGCCAGCAGGAAGGGGGACAGGAGTAACTATGGCTACACCTTC.

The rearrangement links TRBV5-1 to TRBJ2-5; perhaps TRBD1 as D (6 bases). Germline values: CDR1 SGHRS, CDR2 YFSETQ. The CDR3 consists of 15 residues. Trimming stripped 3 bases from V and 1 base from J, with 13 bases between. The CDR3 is CASSSQGLSQETQYF. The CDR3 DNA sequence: TGCGCCAGCAGCTCCCAGGGGTTGTCCCAAGAGACCCAGTACTTC.

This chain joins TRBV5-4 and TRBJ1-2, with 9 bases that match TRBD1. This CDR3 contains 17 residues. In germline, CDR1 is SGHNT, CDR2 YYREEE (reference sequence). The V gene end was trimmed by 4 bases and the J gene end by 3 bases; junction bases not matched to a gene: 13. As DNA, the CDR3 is TGTGCCAGCAGCCGCCGGGACAGGGTGTATCTTCACTATGGCTACACCTTC. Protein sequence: CASSRRDRVYLHYGYTF.

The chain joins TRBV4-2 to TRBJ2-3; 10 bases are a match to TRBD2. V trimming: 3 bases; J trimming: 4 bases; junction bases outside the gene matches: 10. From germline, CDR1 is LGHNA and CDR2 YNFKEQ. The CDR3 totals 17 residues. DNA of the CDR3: TGTGCCAGCAGCCACGGAACTAGCGGGAAAATCGCAGATACGCAGTATTTT. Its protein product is CASSHGTSGKIADTQYF.

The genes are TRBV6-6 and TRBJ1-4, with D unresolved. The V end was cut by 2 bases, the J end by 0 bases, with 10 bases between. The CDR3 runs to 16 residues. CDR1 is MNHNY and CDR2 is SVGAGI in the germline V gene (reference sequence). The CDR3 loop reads CASSYPGGATNEKLFF. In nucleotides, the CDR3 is TGTGCCAGCAGTTACCCCGGCGGGGCAACTAATGAAAAACTGTTTTTT.

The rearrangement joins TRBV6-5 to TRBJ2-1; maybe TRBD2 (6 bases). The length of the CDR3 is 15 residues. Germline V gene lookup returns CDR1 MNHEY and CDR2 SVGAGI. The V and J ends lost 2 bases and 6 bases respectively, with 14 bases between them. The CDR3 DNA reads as TGTGCCAGCAGTTACCCCGGGACTGGGATCAATGAGCAGTTCTTC. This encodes CASSYPGTGINEQFF.

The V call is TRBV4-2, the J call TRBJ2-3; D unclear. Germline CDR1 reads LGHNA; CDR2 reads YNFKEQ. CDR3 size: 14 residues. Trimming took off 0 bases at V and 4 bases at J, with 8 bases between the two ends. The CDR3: CASSQDTASDTQYF. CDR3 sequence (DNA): TGTGCCAGCAGCCAAGATACGGCCTCAGATACGCAGTATTTT.

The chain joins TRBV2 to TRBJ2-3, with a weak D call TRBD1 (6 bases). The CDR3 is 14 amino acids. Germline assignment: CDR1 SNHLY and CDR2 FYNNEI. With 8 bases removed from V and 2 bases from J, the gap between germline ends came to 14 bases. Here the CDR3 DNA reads TGTGCCAGCCGGGACATCCAAACCACAGATACGCAGTATTTT. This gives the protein CASRDIQTTDTQYF.

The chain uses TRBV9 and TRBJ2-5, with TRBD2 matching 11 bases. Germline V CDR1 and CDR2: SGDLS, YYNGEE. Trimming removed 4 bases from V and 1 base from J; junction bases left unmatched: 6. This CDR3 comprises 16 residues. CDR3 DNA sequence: TGTGCCAGCAGCCCACTAGCGGGGGCCCTCCAAGAGACCCAGTACTTC. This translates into CASSPLAGALQETQYF. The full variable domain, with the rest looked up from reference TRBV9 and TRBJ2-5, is DSGVTQTPKHLITATGQRVTLRCSPRSGDLSVYWYQQSLDQGLQFLIQYYNGEERAKGNILERFSAQQFPDLHSELNLSSLELGDSALYFCASSPLAGALQETQYFGPGTRLLVL.

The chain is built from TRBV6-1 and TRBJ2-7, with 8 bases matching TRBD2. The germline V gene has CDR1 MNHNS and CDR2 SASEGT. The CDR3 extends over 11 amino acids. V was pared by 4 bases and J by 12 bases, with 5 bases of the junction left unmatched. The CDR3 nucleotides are TGTGCCAGCAGTGTAGCGGGGAGGGGGTACTTC. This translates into CASSVAGRGYF.

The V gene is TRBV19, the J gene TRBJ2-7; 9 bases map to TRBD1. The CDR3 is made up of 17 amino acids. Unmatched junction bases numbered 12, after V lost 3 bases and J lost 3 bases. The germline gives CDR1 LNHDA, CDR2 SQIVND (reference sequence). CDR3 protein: CASSMRGSGQGIYEQYF. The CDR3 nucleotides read TGTGCCAGTAGTATGAGAGGGTCGGGACAGGGAATCTACGAGCAGTACTTC. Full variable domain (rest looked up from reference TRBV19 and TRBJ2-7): DGGITQSPKYLFRKEGQNVTLSCEQNLNHDAMYWYRQDPGQGLRLIYYSQIVNDFQKGDIAEGYSVSREKKESFPLTVTSAQKNPTAFYLCASSMRGSGQGIYEQYFGPGTRLTVT.

CDR3 in DNA: TGTGCCAGCAGCCACAGACTAGCGGGTGTTGCCGGGGAGCTGTTTTTT. It codes for CASSHRLAGVAGELFF. The genes are TRBV5-5 and TRBJ2-2; 10 nucleotides agree with TRBD2. The CDR3 spans 16 residues. V lost 4 bases and J lost 6; bases outside the gene matches: 9. Germline V gene lookup returns CDR1 SGHKS and CDR2 YYEKEE (reference sequence).

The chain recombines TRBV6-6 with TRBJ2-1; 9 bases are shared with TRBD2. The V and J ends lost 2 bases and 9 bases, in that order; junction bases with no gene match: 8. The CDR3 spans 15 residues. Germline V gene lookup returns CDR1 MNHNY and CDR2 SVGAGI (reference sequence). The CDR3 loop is CASSYRREGRPEQFF. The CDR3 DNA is TGTGCCAGCAGTTACCGGCGGGAGGGCCGTCCTGAGCAGTTCTTC.

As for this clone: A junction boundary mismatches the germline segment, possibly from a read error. The CDR3 sequence is CSARGARIVF. The CDR3 bases are TGCAGTGCTCGGGGGGCCCGGATCGTTTTC. This rearrangement joins TRBV20-1 to TRBJ1-2; D possibly corresponds to TRBD1 (6 bases). Germline loops: CDR1 DFQATT, CDR2 SNEGSKA (reference sequence). This CDR3 is 10 amino acids long.

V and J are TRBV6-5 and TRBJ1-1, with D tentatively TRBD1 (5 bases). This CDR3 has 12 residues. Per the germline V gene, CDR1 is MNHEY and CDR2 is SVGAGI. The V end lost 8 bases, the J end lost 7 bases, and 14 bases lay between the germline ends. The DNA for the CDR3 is TGTGCCAGCCGTTGGGGGGAAGGTGAAGCTTTCTTT. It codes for CASRWGEGEAFF.

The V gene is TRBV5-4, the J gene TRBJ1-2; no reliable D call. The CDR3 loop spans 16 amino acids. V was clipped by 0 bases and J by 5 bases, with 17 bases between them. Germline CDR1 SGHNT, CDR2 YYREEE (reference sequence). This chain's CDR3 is CASSLESQRAGYGYTF. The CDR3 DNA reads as TGTGCCAGCAGCTTGGAATCTCAGCGCGCGGGGTATGGCTACACCTTC.

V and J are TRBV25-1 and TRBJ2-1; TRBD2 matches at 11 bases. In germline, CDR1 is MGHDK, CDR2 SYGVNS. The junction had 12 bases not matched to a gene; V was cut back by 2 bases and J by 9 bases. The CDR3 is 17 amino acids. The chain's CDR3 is CASSELTGLAGKVEQFF. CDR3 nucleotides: TGTGCCAGCAGTGAACTAACAGGACTAGCGGGTAAGGTTGAGCAGTTCTTC.